The clone carrying this TCR beta chain was observed a single time. Its antigen is not identified. The sample originates from a study of yellow fever vaccine responses in identical twins. Study conclusions and caveats: Vaccine T cell responses of twins reportedly seemed partly convergent and partly personalized.

TCRdb itself ran the RT-PCR reads through MiXCR, one entry per CDR3 protein. The sample consists of about 6,900 distinct CDR3 sequences, over 80% of them appearing once. The clonotype comes from a woman younger than 30 who received the yellow fever vaccine. Sequenced here: T cells from blood (PBMCs), unsorted or a sorted subset (not recorded which), sampled before or after yellow fever vaccination (not recorded which).

This CDR3 is CASSRDIYEQYF. Written as DNA, the CDR3 is TGTGCCAGCAGCCGAGACATCTACGAGCAGTACTTC. The chain recombines TRBV7-9 with TRBJ2-7; no reliable D call. Germline CDR1 is SEHNR and CDR2 is FQNEAQ (reference sequence). The CDR3 runs to 12 residues. V gave up 5 bases and J gave up 3 bases, with 8 bases separating them.